This T cell receptor (beta chain) was observed in a study of shared clonotypes between healthy human individuals (dated by TCRdb to about 2020). In terms of the full investigation: The cohort comprised a couple of women and a few men aged 18 to 49 years. For each donor, CD4 naive and CD4 memory were each given three plates, CD8 naive was given two plates, and CD8 memory was given one plate. To estimate repertoire size and how much clonotype sharing occurs between individuals, the study deeply sequenced the blood TCR repertoires of roughly 5 healthy adults. Libraries were prepared and TCR repertoires were sequenced by different laboratories using diverse techniques, in order to increase sequencing depth and limit assay-specific biases. Between about 0.94 and 8.9 billion PBMCs per donor were obtained by leukapheresis.

Paper-wide results and their limitations: Pairwise subsampling indicated that sequencing depth was expected to affect the degree of clonotype sharing among donors. Sharing across four donors was observed for around 5% of naive CD4, about 3.2% of naive CD8, 2.3% of memory CD4, and roughly 0.4% of memory CD8 clonotypes. The small number of donors limited the genetic and exposure-history diversity represented. Larger estimated clonotype richness was generally found for naive subsets than for memory subsets. Sampling was limited to blood, and TCR repertoires in tissue likely differ from TCR repertoires in blood. Even with the large sequencing depth, rarefaction of the sorted-subset datasets indicated that sequencing was incomplete. Compared with non-shared clonotypes, the clonotypes found in all four sorted-subset donors had higher generation probabilities.

Using the deep immunoSEQ assay, multiplex PCR amplified TCR CDR3 regions from genomic DNA. Extracted genomic DNA from each cell subset was spread evenly across all wells of several immunoSEQ 96-well plates, with each plate serving as a replicate. For sorted subsets, roughly 200 ng of genomic DNA, equivalent to 25,000 to 35,000 T cell genomes, went into each replicate PCR. Purified libraries were measured with a Qubit 3.0 fluorometer, size-checked on a Bioanalyzer 2100, and measured again with the KAPA Library Quantification kit. Each immunoSEQ 96-well plate was sequenced on its own single-read 150-cycle Illumina NextSeq 550 flow cell. Processing in the source paper ran as follows. Because the immunoSEQ output held only junctional sequences and lacked quality scores, the filtering could not match the filtering applied to full-length reads. To assign V/J genes and CDR3, sequences were annotated using PyIR, a Python wrapper for IgBLAST v1.9, with IMGT germline references. Any read was removed if the V/J assignment was weak (E-value above 1e-6), the CDR3 was missing, or the read contained stop codons, out-of-frame junctions, or ambiguous translated residues. A V3J clonotype was defined by an identical inferred V gene, J gene, and CDR3 amino acid sequence. Percentage overlap between repertoires was calculated by dividing the number of shared unique clonotypes by the size of the smaller repertoire. Repertoire richness was assessed with RTK rarefaction, the Chao1 estimator, and Recon v2.1 estimates of unobserved clonotypes. Generation probabilities were computed with OLGA for all TCRbeta clonotypes obtained by the gDNA method from several donors. TCRdb's version of the immuneACCESS table is confined to in-frame rearrangements and falls short of the full clone set. An unresolved V gene accounts for under half of the shortfall where checked; the remainder is of unknown origin. The V and J calls and the clone size are those of that table, but D and trimming were determined from the DNA. The sample table lists about 2.1 million clones, 93% of them with a count of one. The ten largest clones add up to around 1.7% of the sample.

CD8 naive samples consisted of CD45RO-negative cells that were positively selected for CCR7, yielding a CD45RA+CCR7+ population without TemRA cells. Healthy HIV-negative adults with no recently reported acute infections or vaccinations were included as donors. Every donor was a Caucasian adult residing in Nashville, Tennessee, USA. After blood collection by leukapheresis, PBMCs were isolated using Ficoll-Histopaque density gradient centrifugation and then cryopreserved in the vapor phase of liquid nitrogen. Analytical flow cytometry was used to check the purity and quantity of each magnetically sorted T cell population. Genomic DNA was isolated from every sorted fraction and measured by UV absorbance on a Nanodrop 2000c. On this clone itself: Its cognate antigen has yet to be identified. No quality values exist for individual bases; no much larger clone is one base distant.

From the germline V gene, CDR1 is MNHNS and CDR2 is SASEGT. Taken from cysteine to phenylalanine, the CDR3 has 15 residues. This entry keeps only the CDR3 DNA: 45 bases, framed from base 1. A distance of 13 bases separates the germline ends of V and J, which lose 3 bases and 4 bases respectively. The clonotype originates from a man younger than 30 in good health. Some clones in this sample may be carry-over from other donors' samples. What was sequenced was naive CD8+ T cells from PBMCs. The label giving this sample's cell subset or site can be read as: CD45RA+CCR7+. The sequence joins TRBV6-1 to TRBJ1-3; the D gene cannot be resolved reliably. The CDR3 loop reads CASSDIRGTGNTIYF. The nucleotide sequence reads as follows: TGTGCCAGCAGTGACATCCGGGGTACAGGAAACACCATATATTTT.